The clone carrying this T cell receptor (delta chain) was seen a few times. This DNA translates differently at residue 9 from the TCRdb protein, which is that of a much larger clone; a read error is likely, and the protein shown is the DNA's own translation. The data stem from a study of gamma delta lymphoproliferative disorders and STAT genes. PBMCs from patients and controls supplied the genomic DNA for sequencing. TCRdb fed the multiplex PCR reads into CATT to redo clone calling. The repertoire has 750 to 1,000 delta-chain clones, roughly 1.5% of them found once; the top ten carry around three quarters. Trimming took 1 base from V and 3 from J; bases not matched to a gene: 15. The CDR3 spans 19 residues. CDR1 and CDR2 (germline): TSWWSYY, QGS.

The rearrangement links TRDV1 to TRDJ1, with TRDD3 matching over 9 bases. Sequencing input: blood. The source of this sequence is a human donor in good health. CDR3 sequence reads: CALGEQFLSGDTGADKLIF. The DNA of the CDR3 is TGTGCTCTTGGGGAACAATTCCTATCGGGGGATACCGGAGCCGATAAACTCATCTTT.